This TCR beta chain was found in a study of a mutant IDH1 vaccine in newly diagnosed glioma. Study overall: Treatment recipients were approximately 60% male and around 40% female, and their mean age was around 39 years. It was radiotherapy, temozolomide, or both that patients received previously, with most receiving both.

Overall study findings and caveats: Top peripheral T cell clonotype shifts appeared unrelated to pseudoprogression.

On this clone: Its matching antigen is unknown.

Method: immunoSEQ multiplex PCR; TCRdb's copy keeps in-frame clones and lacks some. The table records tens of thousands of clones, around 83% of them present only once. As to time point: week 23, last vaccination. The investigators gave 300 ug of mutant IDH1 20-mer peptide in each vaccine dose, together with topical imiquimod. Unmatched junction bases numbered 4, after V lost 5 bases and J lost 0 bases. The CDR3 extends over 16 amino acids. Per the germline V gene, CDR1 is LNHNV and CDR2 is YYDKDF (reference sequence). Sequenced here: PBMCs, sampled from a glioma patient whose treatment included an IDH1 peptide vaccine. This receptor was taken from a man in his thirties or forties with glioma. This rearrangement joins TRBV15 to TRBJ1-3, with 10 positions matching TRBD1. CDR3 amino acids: CATSGRDRGSGNTIYF. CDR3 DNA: TGTGCCACCAGCGGCCGGGACAGGGGCTCTGGAAACACCATATATTTT.